Presented here are 15 T cell receptor beta chains from one specimen sequenced in a study of blood T cell repertoires in COVID-19. Data came from immunoSEQ multiplex PCR; TCRdb stores just in-frame clones and leaves some out. The data hold 400,000 or so clones, with 80% to 95% observed a single time. Sequences were obtained from PBMCs or T cells enriched from blood (not recorded which). The receptors derive from a man aged 18 to 35 who had recovered from COVID-19.

The chain is built from TRBV5-1 and TRBJ1-6; 9 positions agree with TRBD1. Germline V gene sequence: CDR1 SGHRS, CDR2 YFSETQ. J was trimmed by 9 bases and V by 0 bases; bases with no gene match: 7. This CDR3 has 16 amino acids. CDR3 region: CASSLAGTGLSSPLHF. CDR3 DNA: TGCGCCAGCAGCTTGGCCGGGACAGGGCTTAGTTCACCCCTCCACTTT.

This clone was seen just once. This rearrangement joins TRBV5-1 to TRBJ2-7, with D tentatively TRBD1 (5 bases). Germline V gene sequence: CDR1 SGHRS, CDR2 YFSETQ. The V end was cut by 1 base, the J end by 0 bases, with 11 bases between. This CDR3 is 15 amino acids long. CDR3 protein: CASSLTRTYSYEQYF. The CDR3 coding sequence is TGCGCCAGCAGCTTGACAAGGACATACTCCTACGAGCAGTACTTC.

The V gene is TRBV13, the J gene TRBJ2-7; TRBD1 aligns across 11 bases. Germline V gives CDR1 PRHDT, CDR2 FYEKMQ (reference sequence). The CDR3 length is 15 residues. V trimming: 5 bases; J trimming: 0 bases; junction bases outside the gene matches: 3. CDR3 sequence reads: CASSGTGGYSYEQYF. The CDR3, as DNA: TGTGCCAGCAGCGGGACAGGGGGATACTCCTACGAGCAGTACTTC. The full variable domain, its missing parts supplied by reference TRBV13 and TRBJ2-7, is AAGVIQSPRHLIKEKRETATLKCYPIPRHDTVYWYQQGPGQDPQFLISFYEKMQSDKGSIPDRFSAQQFSDYHSELNMSSLELGDSALYFCASSGTGGYSYEQYFGPGTRLTVT.

V gene TRBV7-2 combines with J gene TRBJ1-6, with 9 bases identical to TRBD1. The CDR3 runs to 15 residues. Germline CDR1 reads SGHTA; CDR2 reads FQGNSA. Losses at the gene ends were 5 bases for V and 9 bases for J; bases not matched to a gene: 8. The CDR3 sequence: CASSKAGTGPSPLHF. The CDR3 nucleotides read TGTGCCAGCAGCAAAGCCGGGACAGGGCCTTCACCCCTCCACTTT.

A single count supports this clone. The rearrangement uses TRBV2 and TRBJ1-5, with 11 bases that match TRBD1. The junction had 6 bases not matched to a gene; V was cut back by 5 bases and J by 6 bases. The CDR3 contains 15 residues. The germline V gene encodes CDR1 SNHLY and CDR2 FYNNEI. Here the CDR3 DNA reads TGTGCCAGCAGTTACCGGGACAGGGGGAGTCAGCCCCAGCATTTT. It specifies CASSYRDRGSQPQHF.

The gene calls are TRBV19 and TRBJ1-5; D perhaps matches TRBD1 (5 bases). Trimming left V 8 bases short and J 3 bases short, with 14 bases between. Germline V gene sequence: CDR1 LNHDA, CDR2 SQIVND (reference sequence). The CDR3 is made up of 14 amino acids. The CDR3 coding sequence is TGTGCCAGTCACTTCAGGGATATCAATCAGCCCCAGCATTTT. Its protein is CASHFRDINQPQHF.

The rearrangement links TRBV11-3 to TRBJ2-2; D may be TRBD1 (6 bases). In germline, CDR1 is SGHNT, CDR2 YENEEA. The CDR3 covers 16 residues. Between the trimmed V and J ends, which lost 5 bases and 5 bases, there was a span of 18 bases. The CDR3: CASSPSGSRGTGELFF. Here the CDR3 DNA reads TGTGCCAGCAGCCCCAGTGGGAGCAGGGGTACCGGGGAGCTGTTTTTT.

The V and J genes are TRBV4-2 and TRBJ1-2; D remains ambiguous. Germline-derived CDR1 and CDR2 are LGHNA and YNFKEQ. CDR3 length: 14 residues. The ends were cut back, 4 bases at V and 7 bases at J, with 16 bases in the middle. Written as DNA, the CDR3 is TGTGCCAGCAGCCCCGGGTCCCCCCGTTCTGGCTACACCTTC. Its protein is CASSPGSPRSGYTF.

As DNA, the CDR3 is TGCGCCAGCAGTTCGGACAGGAGACCCTACGAGCAGTACTTC. Amino acid sequence: CASSSDRRPYEQYF. This chain joins TRBV10-1 and TRBJ2-7, with 7 bases identical to TRBD1. The CDR3 covers 14 residues. Germline V gene data show CDR1 as WNHNN and CDR2 as SYGVQD (reference sequence). Unmatched junction bases numbered 6, after V lost 5 bases and J lost 2 bases.

The chain carries TRBV6-5 and TRBJ1-5; D possibly corresponds to TRBD1 (6 bases). This CDR3 comprises 15 residues. Germline V lookup: CDR1 MNHEY, CDR2 SVGAGI. V lost 4 bases, J lost 6 bases, and 16 bases lay in between. This CDR3 reads CASSSGGGLGQPQHF. The CDR3 region has the DNA TGTGCCAGCAGTTCTGGCGGGGGGCTGGGTCAGCCCCAGCATTTT.

V is TRBV27 and J is TRBJ1-1; D perhaps matches TRBD1 (5 bases). Deletions cut 6 bases from V and 4 bases from J, with 21 bases between. Germline V gene lookup returns CDR1 MNHEY and CDR2 SMNVEV (reference sequence). This CDR3 is built from 16 residues. CDR3 in DNA: TGTGCCAGCAGACCGACCTTTCAGGGTGTGAGCACTGAAGCTTTCTTT. The encoded protein is CASRPTFQGVSTEAFF.

V usage is TRBV11-2 and J usage is TRBJ2-3; D is perhaps TRBD2 (5 bases). The V and J ends lost 1 base and 0 bases respectively, with 5 bases between them. CDR1 and CDR2 (germline): SGHAT, FQNNGV. The CDR3 extends over 14 amino acids. The CDR3 DNA reads TGTGCCAGCAGCTTAGGCGGGAGCACAGATACGCAGTATTTT. Its protein product is CASSLGGSTDTQYF.

This clone was counted a single time. The rearrangement links TRBV12-3 or TRBV12-4 to TRBJ2-5; D is unresolved. The length of the CDR3 is 13 residues. Trimming shortened V by 1 base and J by 5 bases, and 8 bases separated the two germline ends. The CDR3 spells CASSLGLRETQYF. DNA for the CDR3: TGTGCCAGCAGTTTAGGCCTCCGGGAGACCCAGTACTTC.

J is TRBJ1-1 and V is TRBV10-3; possible D gene TRBD1, 5 bases. Trimming took off 3 bases at V and 0 bases at J, with 8 bases between the two ends. The germline CDR1 and CDR2 sequences are ENHRY and SYGVKD. The CDR3 sequence is 14 residues long. The CDR3 is CAISERGLNTEAFF. CDR3 nucleotide sequence: TGTGCCATCAGTGAAAGGGGCCTGAACACTGAAGCTTTCTTT.

This chain connects TRBV28 to TRBJ2-7, with TRBD2 as a possible D gene (5 bases). V gave up 5 bases and J gave up 1 base, with 9 bases separating them. The length of the CDR3 is 13 residues. CDR1 and CDR2 from the germline V gene are MDHEN and SYDVKM. The CDR3 DNA reads as TGTGCCAGCAGTCGGGGTGGGTCCTACGAGCAGTACTTC. It is translated as CASSRGGSYEQYF.